Sequencing of this TCR beta chain was carried out in a study of T cell responses to AZD1222 COVID-19 vaccine. Per germline, CDR1 SEHNR and CDR2 FQNEAQ (reference sequence). V lost 3 bases to trimming and J lost 0 bases, with 6 bases between them. This CDR3 comprises 13 residues. Study-level points and caveats: Among spike-specific TCRs, nearly half reportedly target unmutated variant regions.

A word on this clone: Its antigen remains unidentified.

The protocol was immunoSEQ multiplex PCR, while the TCRdb copy is restricted to in-frame clones and leaves out a portion. Of about 120,000 clones detected, about 85% appear once; the ten largest clones hold roughly 2.6%. The TCR sequence derives from an adult in good health. The chain is built from TRBV7-9 and TRBJ2-7, with TRBD1 as a possible D gene (5 bases). The sequences come from peripheral blood, collected on day 0 of AZD1222 vaccination. CDR3: CASSFDSSYEQYF. The CDR3 DNA reads as TGTGCCAGCAGCTTCGACAGCTCCTACGAGCAGTACTTC.